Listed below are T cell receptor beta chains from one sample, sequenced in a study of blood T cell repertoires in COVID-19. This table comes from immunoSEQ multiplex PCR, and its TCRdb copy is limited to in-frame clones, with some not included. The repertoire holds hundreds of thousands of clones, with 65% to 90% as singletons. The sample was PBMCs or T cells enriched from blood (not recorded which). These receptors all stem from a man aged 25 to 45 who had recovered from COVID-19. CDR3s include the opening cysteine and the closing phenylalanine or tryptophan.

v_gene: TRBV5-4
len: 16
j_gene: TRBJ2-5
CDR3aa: CASSLDGTGGPKTQYF

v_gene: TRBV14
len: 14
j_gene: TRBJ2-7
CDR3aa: CASSSHRGNHEQYF

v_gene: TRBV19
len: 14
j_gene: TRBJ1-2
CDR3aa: CASSDRGRVNGYTF

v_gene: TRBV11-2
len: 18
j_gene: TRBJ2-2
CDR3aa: CASSLGPGQGADTGELFF

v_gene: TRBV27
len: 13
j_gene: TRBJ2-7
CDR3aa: CASGLGRGSEQYF

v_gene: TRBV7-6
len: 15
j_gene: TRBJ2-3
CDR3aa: CASSSRTGLADTQYF

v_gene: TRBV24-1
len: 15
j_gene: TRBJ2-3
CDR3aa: CATSWGTGVADTQYF

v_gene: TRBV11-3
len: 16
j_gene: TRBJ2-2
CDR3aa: CASSSRTSGKTGELFF

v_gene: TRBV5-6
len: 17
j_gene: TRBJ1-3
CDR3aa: CASSLAGPYRSGNTIYF

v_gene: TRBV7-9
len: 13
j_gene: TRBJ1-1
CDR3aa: CASSRGGDPEAFF

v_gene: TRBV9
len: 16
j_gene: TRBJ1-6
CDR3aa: CASSPSSQGHRSPLHF

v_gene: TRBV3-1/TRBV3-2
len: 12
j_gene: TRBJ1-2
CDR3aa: CASSQHNYGYTF

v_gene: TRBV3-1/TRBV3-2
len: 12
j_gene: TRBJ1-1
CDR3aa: CASSLSGREAFF